The T cell receptor beta chain described here comes from a study of T cells in Graves' hyperthyroidism and ophthalmopathy. Overall study findings and caveats: A model of 13 V-J features distinguished ophthalmopathy from stable hyperthyroidism. In validation, the model predicted ophthalmopathy. These predictions came a median about 6 months before onset.

The CDR3 regions of TCR beta were amplified from RNA transcripts. TCR CDR3 regions were first amplified by RT-PCR with HTBI primers. Each CDR3 protein is one row after TCRdb ran MiXCR on the multiplex PCR reads. Seen here are 45,000 to 55,000 distinct CDR3 sequences, roughly 50% observed once, and the top ten hold around a third. By sample fraction, this clonotype is large. Its specificity is unknown. V was pared by 4 bases and J by 1 base, with 7 bases between. This CDR3 contains 12 residues. CDR1 is SQVTM, CDR2 ANQGSEA, per germline. The receptor was isolated from a man aged 18 to 30 with Graves' hyperthyroidism. The chain has TRBV29-1 and TRBJ2-5, with D perhaps TRBD2 (5 bases). Sequencing used peripheral blood or thyroid tissue (not recorded which). DNA of the CDR3: TGCAGCGTTGTAAGCGGCCAAGAGACCCAGTACTTC. Encoded protein: CSVVSGQETQYF.